This TCR beta chain was documented in a study of beta chain features in type 1 diabetes. Study as a whole: Age and gender were similar between patients and healthy donors, as were cell yields.

Expressed TCRB transcripts were sequenced, since all the RNA that had been isolated was reverse transcribed. Clones were sequenced by immunoSEQ multiplex PCR, and TCRdb holds only the in-frame ones, with some missing. The sample has hundreds of thousands of clones; about a tenth are singletons. The CDR3 length is 15 residues. The V end was cut by 0 bases, the J end by 3 bases, with 11 bases between. CDR1 and CDR2 (germline): ENHRY, SYGVKD. This clone was picked up a small number of times. Its antigen is as yet unknown. Study-level results: Type 1 diabetes patients had TCRB CDR3s that were shorter (moderately but significantly so) in all four CD4+ subsets.

Averaging about 120 mL, one heparinised blood draw was given by each donor. Using CD45RO/CCR7/CD25/CD127/CD95/CD27, CD4+ naive, central memory, regulatory and stem cell-like memory cells were sorted. The sample consisted of naive CD4+ T cells from blood. This chain joins TRBV10-3 and TRBJ1-2; TRBD1 might be the D (6 bases). This TCR came from a man aged 30 to 45 with type 1 diabetes. For the CDR3, the DNA is TGTGCCATCAGTGAGTCGACAGGCCCCTACTATGGCTACACCTTC. It codes for CAISESTGPYYGYTF.